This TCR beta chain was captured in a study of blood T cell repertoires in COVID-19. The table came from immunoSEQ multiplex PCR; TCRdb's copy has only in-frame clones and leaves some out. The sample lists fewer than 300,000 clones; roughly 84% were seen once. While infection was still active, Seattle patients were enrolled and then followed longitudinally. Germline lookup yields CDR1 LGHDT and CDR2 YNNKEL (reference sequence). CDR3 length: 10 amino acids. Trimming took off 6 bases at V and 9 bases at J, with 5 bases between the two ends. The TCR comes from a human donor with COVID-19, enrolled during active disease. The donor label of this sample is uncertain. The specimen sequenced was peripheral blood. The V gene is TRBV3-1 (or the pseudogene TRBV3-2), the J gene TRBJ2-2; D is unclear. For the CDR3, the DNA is TGTGCCAGCAGTGGCCGGGAGCTGTTTTTT. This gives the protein CASSGRELFF.